This T cell receptor (beta chain) was captured in a study of blood T cell repertoires in COVID-19. Across the study: The United States, Italy and Spain provided the acute and convalescent COVID-19 samples.

Recruitment covered some 25 US areas and drew participants whose ages spanned about 18 to 100 years. Measured with immunoSEQ multiplex PCR; TCRdb has only the in-frame clones, and not every one. The sample holds about 430,000 clones, approximately 88% seen once. This sequence was found in a woman in her twenties or thirties with acute COVID-19. The sequenced material came from PBMCs or T cells enriched from blood (not recorded which).

In DNA form, the CDR3 reads TGTGCCAGCAGCTTAAGCGTCCCCCGGGCAGGGGGCGATGGCTACACCTTC. Translated, it gives CASSLSVPRAGGDGYTF. The chain links TRBV7-2 to TRBJ1-2; 8 positions match TRBD1. This CDR3 has 17 residues. CDR1 SGHTA and CDR2 FQGNSA come from the germline V gene. The junction had 14 bases not matched to a gene; V was cut back by 2 bases and J by 6 bases.